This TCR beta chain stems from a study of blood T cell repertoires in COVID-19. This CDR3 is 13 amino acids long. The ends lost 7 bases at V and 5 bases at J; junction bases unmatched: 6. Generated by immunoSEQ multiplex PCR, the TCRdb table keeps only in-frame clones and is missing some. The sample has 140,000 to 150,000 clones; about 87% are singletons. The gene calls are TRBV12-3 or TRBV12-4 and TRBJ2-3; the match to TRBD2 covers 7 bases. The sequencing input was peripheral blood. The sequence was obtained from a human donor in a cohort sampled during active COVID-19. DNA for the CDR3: TGTGCCAGCATGCGGACTAGTGGAGATACGCAGTATTTT. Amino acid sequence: CASMRTSGDTQYF.